The T cell receptor (beta chain) described here comes from a study of T cell repertoires in cytomegalovirus infection. Study context: Public TCR beta signatures indicated both CMV infection and matching HLA type. Findings and limits, study-wide: In two of eight donors, the top clonotype was HLA-C-restricted CMV-specific. Cumulated frequencies of public TCR beta families served to identify carriers of CMV plus the relevant HLA.

TCRdb used MiXCR to reprocess the reads, holding one entry per CDR3 protein. The table has over 150,000 distinct CDR3 sequences, 13% to 15% seen once. This clonotype has ten or more counts. Its cognate antigen is unknown. The germline V gene encodes CDR1 MNHEY and CDR2 SVGAGI. The ends were cut back, 11 bases at V and 5 bases at J, with 12 bases in the middle. CDR3 length: 11 residues. What was sequenced was PBMCs. This sequence originates from a human donor in good health (CMV status not recorded). Some clones in this sample may be carry-over from other donors' samples. The chain has TRBV6-5 and TRBJ1-1, with D uncertain. The CDR3 nucleotides are TGTGCCGCCCAGTCGGGAACTGAAGCTTTCTTT. As protein: CAAQSGTEAFF.